This TCR beta chain came from a study of CD8 T cells in Susac syndrome. Study-wide results and caveats: The study conceded that relatively few individuals underwent its TCR sequencing and HLA analysis.

On this clonotype itself: The antigen remains unidentified.

Negative isolation was used for CD8+ and CD4+ T cells and FACS enrichment for TEMRA cells. Random hexamers were used to reverse transcribe 0.5 to 1 ug of RNA. In TCRdb, the immunoSEQ multiplex PCR reads were re-called with MiXCR into one record per CDR3 protein. The repertoire holds tens of thousands of distinct CDR3 sequences, with roughly 91% as singletons. The material sequenced was CD8+ T cells from PBMCs. This clonotype was sampled from a human donor with multiple sclerosis.

The CDR3 is CASSLTSGATIQYF. The DNA for the CDR3 is TGCGCCAGCAGCTTGACTAGCGGGGCGACGATTCAGTACTTC. This chain joins TRBV5-1 and TRBJ2-4, with TRBD2 matching 10 bases. Germline V gene lookup returns CDR1 SGHRS and CDR2 YFSETQ. The CDR3 totals 14 residues. Unmatched junction bases numbered 5, after V lost 1 base and J lost 10 bases.